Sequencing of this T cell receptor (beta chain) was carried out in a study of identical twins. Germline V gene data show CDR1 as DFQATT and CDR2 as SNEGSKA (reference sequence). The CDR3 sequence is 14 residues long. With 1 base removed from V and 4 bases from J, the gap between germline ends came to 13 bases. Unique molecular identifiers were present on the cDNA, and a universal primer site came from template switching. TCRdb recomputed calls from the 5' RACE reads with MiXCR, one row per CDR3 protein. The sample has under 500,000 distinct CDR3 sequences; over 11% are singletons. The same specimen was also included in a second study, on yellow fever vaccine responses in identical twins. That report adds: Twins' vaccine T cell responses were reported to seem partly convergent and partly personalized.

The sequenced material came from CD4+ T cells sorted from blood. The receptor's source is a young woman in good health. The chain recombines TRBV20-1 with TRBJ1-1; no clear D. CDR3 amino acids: CSARGAVRATEAFF. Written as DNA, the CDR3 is TGCAGTGCTAGAGGTGCCGTCCGGGCCACTGAAGCTTTCTTT.